This T cell receptor beta chain was documented in a study of blood T cells in healthy people across ages. A second PCR of 7 to 11 cycles used a sample-barcoded 5' primer and a J-beta primer mix. TCRdb reprocessed the 5' RACE reads with MiXCR, giving one entry per CDR3 protein. Altogether 1.5 million to 2 million distinct CDR3 sequences are present, 28% being singletons, with the ten largest covering 7.7%. The CDR3 is made up of 14 amino acids. CDR1 and CDR2 (germline): SGHRS, YFSETQ. Trimming cost V 4 bases and J 7 bases; bases outside gene matches: 7. This clonotype appeared many times. The chain links TRBV5-1 to TRBJ2-7; 11 bases map to TRBD1. The receptor was isolated from a woman in her twenties or thirties in good health. Sequenced input: blood. The CDR3 here is CASSEDRGHREQYF. Written as DNA, the CDR3 is TGCGCCAGCAGCGAGGACAGGGGGCATCGGGAGCAGTACTTC.